This T cell receptor (beta chain) was profiled in a study of memory CD4+ T cells and cytomegalovirus serostatus (dated by TCRdb to about 2019). General notes on the study: The 33 healthy Belgian adults in the cohort included 9 who were CMV seropositive and approximately 25 who were CMV seronegative. The study sequenced CD4+ memory TCRbeta repertoires of a Belgian cohort with known cytomegalovirus serostatus to replicate a published TCR-based CMV serostatus classifier. The full study reports these points: Of under 200 previously reported CMV-associated TCRbeta sequences, about 62 appeared in the CD4+ memory repertoires, each in one to five individuals. Only CD4+CD45RO+ memory cells were sequenced, unlike the original study, which covered naive and memory CD4+ and CD8+ populations. The results were interpreted as suggesting that the CMV-associated TCR signature is largely present in the CD4+ memory repertoire. For CMV serostatus prediction, a median bootstrapped AUC of 0.95 was reached with the original framework, and a median bootstrapped AUC of about 0.89 was reached with a US-trained random forest. A median bootstrapped AUC of almost 0.96 with a 95% CI of 0.76-1.00 was achieved on the Belgian cohort by the original-framework classifier.

Turning to this clone: Its binding antigen is unknown. Base qualities are not at hand, and no much larger clone is one base apart.

Genomic DNA was extracted from sorted cells with the Quick-DNA Microprep Kit. TCRbeta DNA was amplified with the immunoSEQ hsTCRbeta kit following the manufacturer's protocol. TCRbeta libraries were sequenced on an Illumina MiSeq instrument. For the original study's pipeline: After out-of-frame sequences were removed, 2,204,828 distinct TCRbeta sequences remained, averaging about 66,813 per individual. Two values were used to score each individual: the count of 164 previously reported CMV-associated TCRbeta sequences and the total count of productive distinct TCRbeta sequences. A beta-binomial model was reimplemented in Python, and scikit-learn random forests with default parameters were trained on data from the US cohort. Classifier performance on the Belgian cohort was summarized as median AUC with percentile confidence intervals calculated over 10,000 bootstrap iterations. TCRdb obtained this table from immuneACCESS and retained in-frame rearrangements with V and J assigned. These tables miss some clones; where compared with another copy, unresolved V genes account for less than half of the shortfall, and the remainder is unexplained. The D gene and trimming were derived from the DNA, and the V and J assignments and clone size from that table. The sample includes around 60,000 clones, with approximately 78% observed a single time. The ten biggest clones cover around 0.9% of the sample.

A FACSAria II was used to sort memory CD4+ T cells, defined as single viable CD3+CD4+CD8-CD45RO+ cells. CMV serostatus was determined using a Roche Elecsys assay that detects serum IgG against CMV pp150, pp28, p38 and p52. After thawing, total CD4+ T cells were enriched by positive selection with CD4 magnetic microbeads. The samples came from a different study that was designed specifically to examine the CD4+ T cell memory repertoire. Peripheral blood mononuclear cells were isolated and cryopreserved following standard operating procedures; serum was stored at -80 °C. The staining relied on CD3-PerCP (BW264/56), CD4-APC (RPA-T4), CD45RO-PE (UCHT1) and CD8-Pacific Orange (3B5) antibodies, and Sytox blue was used to exclude non-viable cells. CDR1 and CDR2 (LNHDA, SQIVND) derive from the germline V gene (reference sequence). Cut back by 5 bases and 7 bases, the V and J ends lie 12 bases apart. The CDR3 holds 13 amino acids from the cysteine to the phenylalanine. Kept here is only the CDR3 DNA, which spans 39 bases and is read in frame from base 1.

The chain was built from TRBV19 and TRBJ1-5; the D gene lacks a confident call. This receptor was taken from an adult in good health and CMV-seronegative. Sequenced input: memory CD4+ T cells from blood. CDR3 protein: CASSLGGRQPQHF. The DNA sequence is as follows: TGTGCCAGTAGTCTCGGCGGGAGGCAGCCCCAGCATTTT. When the CDR3 is completed using the reference TRBV19 and TRBJ1-5 genes on either side, the full variable domain is DGGITQSPKYLFRKEGQNVTLSCEQNLNHDAMYWYRQDPGQGLRLIYYSQIVNDFQKGDIAEGYSVSREKKESFPLTVTSAQKNPTAFYLCASSLGGRQPQHFGDGTRLSIL.